This T cell receptor (beta chain) comes out of a study of human T cells and chemical hapten exposure. Overall study findings and caveats: Counts of TCRs above 1 in 1000 frequency stayed unchanged with DPC sensitization.

RNA extraction used unfractionated whole blood as the source of total RNA. Unique molecular identifiers were attached to individual cDNA molecules within the library. As processed by the authors: Sample TCR counts, which ranged from 23,224 to 690,600, had a median of approximately 96,000. One entry per CDR3 protein, called by TCRdb with MiXCR from the 5' RACE reads. The V and J calls reflect TCRdb's pipeline rather than the authors' work. The repertoire holds about 140,000 distinct CDR3 sequences, around 4.1% seen once, with 1.3% to 1.5% in the top ten. The CDR3 sequence is 18 residues long. Germline assignment: CDR1 MNHEY and CDR2 SMNVEV (reference sequence). Trimming took 7 bases from V and 6 from J, leaving 25 bases between them. Turning to this clonotype: Its matching antigen is unknown.

This TCR derives from a female donor in good health. The chain combines TRBV27 with TRBJ2-6; D not certain. The CDR3 here is CASMSVKGLLGTANVLTF. The CDR3 nucleotides are TGTGCCAGCATGAGTGTAAAGGGTCTTCTGGGTACGGCCAACGTCCTGACTTTC.